One sample yielded the 3 T cell receptor beta chains listed below, sequenced in a study of T cells in Graves' hyperthyroidism and ophthalmopathy. There were TCR beta CDR3 regions amplified from RNA transcripts. TCR CDR3 underwent first-round RT-PCR with the HTBI primer set. TCRdb ran MiXCR on the multiplex PCR reads and lists one entry per CDR3 protein. In the table there are more than 300,000 distinct CDR3 sequences, around 20% of which are singletons. What was sequenced was blood. The receptor source for this set is a young man with Graves' ophthalmopathy.

The sample holds a few counts of this clonotype. This chain connects TRBV25-1 to TRBJ1-1; 8 nucleotides agree with TRBD1. V lost 4 bases, J lost 5 bases, and 9 bases stayed unmatched. This CDR3 is built from 15 residues. Per the germline V gene, CDR1 is MGHDK and CDR2 is SYGVNS. The CDR3 loop reads CASSGTQGAWTEAFF. Here the CDR3 DNA reads TGTGCCAGCAGTGGAACCCAGGGGGCTTGGACTGAAGCTTTCTTT. Full variable domain (remainder filled in from reference TRBV25-1 and TRBJ1-1): EADIYQTPRYLVIGTGKKITLECSQTMGHDKMYWYQQDPGMELHLIHYSYGVNSTEKGDLSSESTVSRIRTEHFPLTLESARPSHTSQYLCASSGTQGAWTEAFFGQGTRLTVV.

The J gene is TRBJ2-1, the V gene TRBV27; TRBD1 matches 7 bases. The CDR3 totals 13 residues. Looked up from germline, CDR1 is MNHEY and CDR2 is SMNVEV (reference sequence). V lost 6 bases to trimming and J lost 5 bases; unmatched junction nucleotides: 4. The CDR3 protein is CASSGQADNEQFF. The CDR3 DNA is TGTGCCAGCAGCGGACAGGCAGACAATGAGCAGTTCTTC.

This clonotype turned up a few times. A much larger clone is a single base away; this may be a read error. This chain links TRBV3-1 with TRBJ2-7; perhaps TRBD1 as D (6 bases). Germline CDR1 LGHDT, CDR2 YNNKEL (reference sequence). The CDR3 totals 14 residues. The CDR3 sequence: CTSSPPTGTYEQYF. The CDR3 nucleotides read TGTACCAGCAGCCCGCCGACAGGAACATACGAGCAGTACTTC.